The following is a TCR beta chain sequence with its context. Antigen: not known. The sample comes from a study of T cell responses to AZD1222 COVID-19 vaccine. For the study at large: Investigators merged groups given second doses at roughly 4 or roughly 12 weeks. Notes on the study in general: Only a handful of AZD1222 recipients, roughly 6 in all, had baseline seropositivity. Clonal diversity may have been underestimated, and the donors were mostly white British, with more females than males.

Trimming removed 0 bases at V and 4 bases at J, with 14 bases between. The CDR3 has 16 amino acids. Germline-derived CDR1 and CDR2 are WNHNN and SYGVQD (reference sequence). TCRdb keeps only in-frame clones here, not all; method: immunoSEQ multiplex PCR. The sample records approximately 150,000 clones, 91% being singletons. The material sequenced was peripheral blood, taken on day 0 of AZD1222 vaccination. The receptor was isolated from an adult in good health. This sequence joins TRBV10-1 and TRBJ2-3; tentative D call: TRBD2 (5 bases). As DNA, the CDR3 is TGCGCCAGCAGTGAGTCGTTTTCGATGAGGGCAGATACGCAGTATTTT. Protein product: CASSESFSMRADTQYF.